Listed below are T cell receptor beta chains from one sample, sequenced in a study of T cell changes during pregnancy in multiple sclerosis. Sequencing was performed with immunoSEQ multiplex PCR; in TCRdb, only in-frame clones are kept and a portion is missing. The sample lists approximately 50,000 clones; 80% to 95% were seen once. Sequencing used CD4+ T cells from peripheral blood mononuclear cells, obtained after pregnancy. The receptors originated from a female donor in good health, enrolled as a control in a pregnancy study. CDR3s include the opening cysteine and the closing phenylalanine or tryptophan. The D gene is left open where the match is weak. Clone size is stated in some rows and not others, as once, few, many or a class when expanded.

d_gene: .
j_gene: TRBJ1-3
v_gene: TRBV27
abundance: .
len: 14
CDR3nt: TGTGCCAGCAGTCTCGGACACTCTGGAAACACCATATATTTT
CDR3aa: CASSLGHSGNTIYF

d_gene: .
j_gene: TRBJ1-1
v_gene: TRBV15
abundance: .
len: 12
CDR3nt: TGTGCCACCCGCAGCTCGGGCACTGAAGCTTTCTTT
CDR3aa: CATRSSGTEAFF

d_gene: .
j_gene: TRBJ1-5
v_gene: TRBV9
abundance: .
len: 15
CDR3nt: TGTGCCAGCAGCGTAGGAGGTAATAGCAATCAGCCCCAGCATTTT
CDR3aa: CASSVGGNSNQPQHF

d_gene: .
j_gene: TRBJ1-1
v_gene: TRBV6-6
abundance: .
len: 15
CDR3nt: TGTGCCAGCAGTTACTCGGACCCCCAGGGAACTGAAGCTTTCTTT
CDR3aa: CASSYSDPQGTEAFF

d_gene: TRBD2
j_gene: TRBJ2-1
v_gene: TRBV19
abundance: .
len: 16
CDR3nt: TGTGCCAGTAGTCGAGGCGGGGGGGACGGAACCTATGAGCAGTTCTTC
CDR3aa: CASSRGGGDGTYEQFF

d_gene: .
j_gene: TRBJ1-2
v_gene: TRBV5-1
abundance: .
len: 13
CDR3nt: TGCGCCAGCAGCTTACAGGGCTTTGACGGCTACACCTTC
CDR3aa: CASSLQGFDGYTF

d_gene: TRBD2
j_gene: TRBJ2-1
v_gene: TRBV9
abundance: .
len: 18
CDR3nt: TGTGCCAGCAGCGTAGAACTTAGGAGCGGGGGGCACTACAATGAGCAGTTCTTC
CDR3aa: CASSVELRSGGHYNEQFF

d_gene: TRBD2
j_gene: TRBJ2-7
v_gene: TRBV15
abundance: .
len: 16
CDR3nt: TGTGCCACCAGCGGAAGTCCTAGCGGGACCGGGGACGAGCAGTACTTC
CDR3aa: CATSGSPSGTGDEQYF

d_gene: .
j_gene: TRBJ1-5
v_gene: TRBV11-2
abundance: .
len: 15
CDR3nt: TGTGCCAGCAGCTTAGGGGGGACAACTAATCAGCCCCAGCATTTT
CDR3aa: CASSLGGTTNQPQHF

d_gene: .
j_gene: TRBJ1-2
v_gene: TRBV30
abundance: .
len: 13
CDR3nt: TGTGCCTGGGAAGTCACAGGGTCCTATGGCTACACCTTC
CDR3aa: CAWEVTGSYGYTF

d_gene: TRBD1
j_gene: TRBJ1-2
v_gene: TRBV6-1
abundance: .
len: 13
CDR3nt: TGTGCCAGCGGGGGACAGGGCGGCTATGGCTACACCTTC
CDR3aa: CASGGQGGYGYTF

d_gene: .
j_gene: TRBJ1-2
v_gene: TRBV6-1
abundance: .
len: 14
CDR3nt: TGTGCCAGCAGTGGGGCCGACGGCCCCTTTGGCTACACCTTC
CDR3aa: CASSGADGPFGYTF

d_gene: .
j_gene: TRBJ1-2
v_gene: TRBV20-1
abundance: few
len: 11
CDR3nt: TGCAGTGCTAAGGGACTCTATGGCTACACCTTC
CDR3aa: CSAKGLYGYTF

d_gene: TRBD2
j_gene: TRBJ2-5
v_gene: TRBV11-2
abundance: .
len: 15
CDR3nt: TGTGCCAGCAGCTATAGCGGGGGGGCAGGAGAGACCCAGTACTTC
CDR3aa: CASSYSGGAGETQYF

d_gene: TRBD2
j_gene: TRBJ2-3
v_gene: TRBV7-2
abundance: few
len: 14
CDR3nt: TGTGCCAGCAGCTGGGGACTAGCGGGAGATACGCAGTATTTT
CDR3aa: CASSWGLAGDTQYF

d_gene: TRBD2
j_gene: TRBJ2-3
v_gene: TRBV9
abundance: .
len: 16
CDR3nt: TGTGCCAGCAGCGTAGACCCGGGGGGGAGCACAGATACGCAGTATTTT
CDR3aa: CASSVDPGGSTDTQYF

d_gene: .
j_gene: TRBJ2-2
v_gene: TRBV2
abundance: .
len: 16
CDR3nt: TGTGCCAGCAGCAAGCAGGGGCCCTTAAACACCGGGGAGCTGTTTTTT
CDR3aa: CASSKQGPLNTGELFF

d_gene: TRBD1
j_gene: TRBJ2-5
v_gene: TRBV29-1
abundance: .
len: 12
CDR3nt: TGCAGCGTTGAAAGACAGGGGGAGACCCAGTACTTC
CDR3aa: CSVERQGETQYF

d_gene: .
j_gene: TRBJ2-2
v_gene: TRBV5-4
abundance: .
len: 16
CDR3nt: TGTGCCAGCAGCTTCGGGGGGAGACAGGACACCGGGGAGCTGTTTTTT
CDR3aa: CASSFGGRQDTGELFF

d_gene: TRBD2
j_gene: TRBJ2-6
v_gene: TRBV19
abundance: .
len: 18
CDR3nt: TGTGCCAGTAGTATAGCGGGGGGGGCGCGTTCTGGGGCCAACGTCCTGACTTTC
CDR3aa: CASSIAGGARSGANVLTF

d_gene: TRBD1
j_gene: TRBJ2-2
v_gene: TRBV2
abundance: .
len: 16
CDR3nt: TGTGCCAGCAGGGGGACAGGGGGCGAGGGGACCGGGGAGCTGTTTTTT
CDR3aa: CASRGTGGEGTGELFF

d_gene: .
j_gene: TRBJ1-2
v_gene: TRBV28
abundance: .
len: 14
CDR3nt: TGTGCCAGCAGTTTAGCCACCGGTTCCTATGGCTACACCTTC
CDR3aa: CASSLATGSYGYTF

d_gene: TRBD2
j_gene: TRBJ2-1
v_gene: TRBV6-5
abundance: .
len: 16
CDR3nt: TGTGCCAGCAGTTACCTTGGACTAGCGGGAACCAATGAGCAGTTCTTC
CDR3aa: CASSYLGLAGTNEQFF

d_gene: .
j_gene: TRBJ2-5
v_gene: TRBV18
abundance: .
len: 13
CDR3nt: TGTGCCAGCTCATTCGGACAGCAAGAGACCCAGTACTTC
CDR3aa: CASSFGQQETQYF

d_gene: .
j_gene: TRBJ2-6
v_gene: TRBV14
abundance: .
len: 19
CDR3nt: TGTGCCAGCAGCACACCAACCGGGCCCGCGACTACTGGGGCCAACGTCCTGACTTTC
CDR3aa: CASSTPTGPATTGANVLTF

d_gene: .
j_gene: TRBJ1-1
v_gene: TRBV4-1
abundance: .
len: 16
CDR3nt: TGCGCCAGCAGCCAGGCGCCACTGTCGGAGTACACTGAAGCTTTCTTT
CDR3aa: CASSQAPLSEYTEAFF

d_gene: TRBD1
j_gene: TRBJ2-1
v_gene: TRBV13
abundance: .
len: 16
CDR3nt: TGTGCCAGCAGCGCGACAGGGCTTTGGACCTACAATGAGCAGTTCTTC
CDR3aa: CASSATGLWTYNEQFF

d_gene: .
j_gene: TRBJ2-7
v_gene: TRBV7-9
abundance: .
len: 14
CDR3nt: TGTGCCAGCAGCTTCCGGGAGAGCTCCTACGAGCAGTACTTC
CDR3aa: CASSFRESSYEQYF

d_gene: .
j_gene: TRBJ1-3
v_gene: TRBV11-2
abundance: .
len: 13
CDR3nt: TGTGCCAGCAGCTTACCTATAAGAAACACCATATATTTT
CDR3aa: CASSLPIRNTIYF

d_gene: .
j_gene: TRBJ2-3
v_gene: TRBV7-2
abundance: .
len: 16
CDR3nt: TGTGCCAGCAGCCCCAGGGCCCTATTATACACAGATACGCAGTATTTT
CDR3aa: CASSPRALLYTDTQYF

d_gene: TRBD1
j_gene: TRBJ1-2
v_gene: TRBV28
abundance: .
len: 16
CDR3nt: TGTGCCAGCAGTCCTCCAGGACAGGGGATGTTTTTCGGCTACACCTTC
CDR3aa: CASSPPGQGMFFGYTF

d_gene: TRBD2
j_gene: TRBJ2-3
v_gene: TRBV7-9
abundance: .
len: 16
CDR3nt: TGTGCCAGCAGCTTCTCAACTAGCGGGAGTCAAGATACGCAGTATTTT
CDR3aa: CASSFSTSGSQDTQYF

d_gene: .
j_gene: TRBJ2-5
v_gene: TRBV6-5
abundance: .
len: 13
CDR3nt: TGTGCCAGCAGTTGGCCGGTAGAGGGGACCCAGTACTTC
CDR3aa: CASSWPVEGTQYF

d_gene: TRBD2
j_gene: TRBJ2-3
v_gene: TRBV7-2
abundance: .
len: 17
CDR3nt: TGTGCCAGCAGCTTATCTTCAGCGGGGGCCCGCTCAGATACGCAGTATTTT
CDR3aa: CASSLSSAGARSDTQYF

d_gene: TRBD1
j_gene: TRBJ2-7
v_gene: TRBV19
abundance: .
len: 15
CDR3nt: TGTGCCAGTAGTGTATCGACAGGGGGCATCTACGAGCAGTACTTC
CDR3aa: CASSVSTGGIYEQYF

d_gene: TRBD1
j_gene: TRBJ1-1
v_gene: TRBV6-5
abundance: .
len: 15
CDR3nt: TGTGCCAGCAGGGGGGACAGCTTTGGTTCGACTGAAGCTTTCTTT
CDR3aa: CASRGDSFGSTEAFF

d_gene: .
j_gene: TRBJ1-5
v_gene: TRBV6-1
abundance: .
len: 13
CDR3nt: TGTGCCAGCTCGGGGGTTTGGGATCAGCCCCAGCATTTT
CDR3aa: CASSGVWDQPQHF

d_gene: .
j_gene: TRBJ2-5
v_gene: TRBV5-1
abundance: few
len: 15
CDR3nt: TGCGCCAGCAGCCTAGAAGCGGGCAGAGAAGAGACCCAGTACTTC
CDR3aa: CASSLEAGREETQYF

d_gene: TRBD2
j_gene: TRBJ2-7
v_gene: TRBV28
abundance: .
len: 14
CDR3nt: TGTGCCAGCAGTTTGGGAGGGGACCTCTACGAGCAGTACTTC
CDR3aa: CASSLGGDLYEQYF

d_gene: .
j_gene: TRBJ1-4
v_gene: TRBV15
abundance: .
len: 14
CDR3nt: TGTGCCACCAGCAGACAGCGACCTAATGAAAAACTGTTTTTT
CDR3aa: CATSRQRPNEKLFF

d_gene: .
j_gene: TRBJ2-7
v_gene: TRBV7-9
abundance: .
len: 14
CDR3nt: TGTGCCAGCAGCTCTTCGACAGAGAAATACGAGCAGTACTTC
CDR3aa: CASSSSTEKYEQYF

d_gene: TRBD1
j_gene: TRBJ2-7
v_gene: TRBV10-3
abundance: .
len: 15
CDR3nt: TGTGCCATCAGTGAGGGACAGGGGAAACTCTACGAGCAGTACTTC
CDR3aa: CAISEGQGKLYEQYF

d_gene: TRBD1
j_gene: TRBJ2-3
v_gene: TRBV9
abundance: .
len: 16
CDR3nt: TGTGCCAGCAGCGTAGGCTCCGGGACAGGAACAGATACGCAGTATTTT
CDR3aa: CASSVGSGTGTDTQYF

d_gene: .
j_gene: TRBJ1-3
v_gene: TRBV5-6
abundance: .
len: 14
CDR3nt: TGTGCCAGCAGCTTGGGATCACGGGGGAACACCATATATTTT
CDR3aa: CASSLGSRGNTIYF